These 4 T cell receptor beta chains were sequenced from one sample in a study of T cell clonotyping in hematopoietic cell transplantation. Noted time point: recipient sample about 28 days before transplant, after cytoreduction. Measured with immunoSEQ multiplex PCR; TCRdb has only the in-frame clones, and not every one. The data hold some 10,000 clones, with around 86% observed a single time. This sample comprised peripheral blood mononuclear cells, obtained before stem cell transplant. These receptor sequences come from a woman aged 45-60 years with chronic myeloid leukemia. Some clones in this sample may be carry-over from other donors' samples.

The genes are TRBV28 and TRBJ2-2, with TRBD1 as a possible D gene (5 bases). Germline V gene sequence: CDR1 MDHEN, CDR2 SYDVKM. The CDR3 totals 14 residues. Trimming left V 3 bases short and J 3 bases short, with 8 bases between. The CDR3 region is CASSLSGYTGELFF. The CDR3 DNA follows: TGTGCCAGCAGTTTGTCAGGGTACACCGGGGAGCTGTTTTTT.

The chain joins TRBV6-5 to TRBJ2-1; D ambiguous. The length of the CDR3 is 13 residues. V lost 5 bases and J lost 7, with 12 bases in between. CDR1 is MNHEY and CDR2 is SVGAGI in the germline V gene. CDR3 sequence reads: CASSLGPTNEQFF. Written as DNA, the CDR3 is TGTGCCAGCAGTCTTGGACCTACGAATGAGCAGTTCTTC.

By sample fraction, this clone is large. The CDR3 coding sequence is TGTGCCTGGAGGCCCGGCGGCGAGCAGTACTTC. Translating gives CAWRPGGEQYF. The chain is built from TRBV30 and TRBJ2-7; unclear D gene. The CDR3 has 11 residues. With 3 bases removed from V and 6 bases from J, the gap between germline ends came to 9 bases. The germline V gene has CDR1 GTSNPN and CDR2 SVGIG (reference sequence). Based on the CDR3 plus reference TRBV30 and TRBJ2-7, the full variable domain is SQTIHQWPATLVQPVGSPLSLECTVEGTSNPNLYWYRQAAGRGLQLLFYSVGIGQISSEVPQNLSASRPQDRQFILSSKKLLLSDSGFYLCAWRPGGEQYFGPGTRLTVT.

The V call is TRBV7-9, the J call TRBJ2-7, with unresolved D. The germline gives CDR1 SEHNR, CDR2 FQNEAQ (reference sequence). Trimming pared 5 bases from V and 3 bases from J, leaving 5 bases between. CDR3 length equals 11 residues. The CDR3 loop reads CASSAFYEQYF. The CDR3 DNA is TGTGCCAGCAGCGCCTTCTACGAGCAGTACTTC.